This T cell receptor (beta chain) was obtained from a study of blood T cell repertoires in COVID-19. Study at large: Specimens from acute and convalescent COVID-19 originated in the United States, Italy and Spain.

With V trimmed by 2 bases and J by 2 bases, 4 bases remained unmatched. CDR1 SGDLS and CDR2 YYNGEE come from the germline V gene. This CDR3 spans 14 amino acids. The protocol was immunoSEQ multiplex PCR, while the TCRdb copy is restricted to in-frame clones and leaves out a portion. The sample contains around 120,000 clones, around 88% of which appear only once. The sequenced material came from peripheral blood. The chain is built from TRBV9 and TRBJ2-7, with 7 nucleotides matching TRBD1. This receptor was identified in a woman aged 45-65 years with active or convalescent COVID-19. The CDR3 bases are TGTGCCAGCAGCGTCGACAGGGCCGCCTACGAGCAGTACTTC. It encodes CASSVDRAAYEQYF.